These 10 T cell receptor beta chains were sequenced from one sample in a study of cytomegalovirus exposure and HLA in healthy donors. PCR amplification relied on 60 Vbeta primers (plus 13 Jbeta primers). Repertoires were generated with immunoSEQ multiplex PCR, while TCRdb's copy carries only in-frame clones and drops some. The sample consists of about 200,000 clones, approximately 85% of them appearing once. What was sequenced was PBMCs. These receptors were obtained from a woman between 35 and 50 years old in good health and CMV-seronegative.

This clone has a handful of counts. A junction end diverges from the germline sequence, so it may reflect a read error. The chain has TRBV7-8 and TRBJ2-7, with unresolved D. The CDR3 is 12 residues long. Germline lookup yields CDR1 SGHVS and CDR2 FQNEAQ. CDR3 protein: CASSPFSDEQYF. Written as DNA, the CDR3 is TGTGCCAGCAGCCCTTTCTCCGACGAGCAGTACTTC.

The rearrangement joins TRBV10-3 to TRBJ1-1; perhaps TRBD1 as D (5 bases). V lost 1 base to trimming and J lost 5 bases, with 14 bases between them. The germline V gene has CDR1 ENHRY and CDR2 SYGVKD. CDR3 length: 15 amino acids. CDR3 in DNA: TGTGCCATCAGTGAGTTTGTAGGGGAGGCGACTGAAGCTTTCTTT. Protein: CAISEFVGEATEAFF.

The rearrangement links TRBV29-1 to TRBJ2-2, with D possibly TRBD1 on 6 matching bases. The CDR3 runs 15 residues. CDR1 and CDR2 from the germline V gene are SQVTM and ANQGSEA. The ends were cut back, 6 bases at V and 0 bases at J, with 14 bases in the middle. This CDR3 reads CSVLGDISNTGELFF. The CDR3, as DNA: TGCAGCGTATTAGGGGACATATCGAACACCGGGGAGCTGTTTTTT.

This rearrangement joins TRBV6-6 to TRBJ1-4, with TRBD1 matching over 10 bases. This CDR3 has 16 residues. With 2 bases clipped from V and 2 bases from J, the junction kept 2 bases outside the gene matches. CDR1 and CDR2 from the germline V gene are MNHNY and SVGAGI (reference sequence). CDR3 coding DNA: TGTGCCAGCAGTTACACGACAGGGGGCACTAATGAAAAACTGTTTTTT. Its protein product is CASSYTTGGTNEKLFF.

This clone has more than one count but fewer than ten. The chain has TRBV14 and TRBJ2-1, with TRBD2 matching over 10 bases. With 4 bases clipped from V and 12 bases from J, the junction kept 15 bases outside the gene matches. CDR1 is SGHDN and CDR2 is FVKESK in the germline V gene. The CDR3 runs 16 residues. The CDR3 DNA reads TGTGCCAGCAGCCTAGCGGGAGGATCCTCAACAATGAGGCAGTTCTTC. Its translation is CASSLAGGSSTMRQFF.

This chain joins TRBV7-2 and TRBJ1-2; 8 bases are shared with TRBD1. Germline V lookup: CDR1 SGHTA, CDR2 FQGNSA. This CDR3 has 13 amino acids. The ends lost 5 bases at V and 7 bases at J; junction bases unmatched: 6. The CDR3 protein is CASSQRTGLGYTF. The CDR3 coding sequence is TGTGCCAGCAGCCAGAGGACAGGGCTTGGCTACACCTTC.

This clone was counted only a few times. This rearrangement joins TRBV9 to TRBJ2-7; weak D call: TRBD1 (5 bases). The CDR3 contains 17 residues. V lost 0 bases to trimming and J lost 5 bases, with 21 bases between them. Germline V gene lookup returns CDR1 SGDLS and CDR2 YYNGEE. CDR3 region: CASSVEGAGQGGNEQYF. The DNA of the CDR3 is TGTGCCAGCAGCGTAGAAGGGGCTGGGCAGGGTGGCAACGAGCAGTACTTC. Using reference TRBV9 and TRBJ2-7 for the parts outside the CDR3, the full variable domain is DSGVTQTPKHLITATGQRVTLRCSPRSGDLSVYWYQQSLDQGLQFLIQYYNGEERAKGNILERFSAQQFPDLHSELNLSSLELGDSALYFCASSVEGAGQGGNEQYFGPGTRLTVT.

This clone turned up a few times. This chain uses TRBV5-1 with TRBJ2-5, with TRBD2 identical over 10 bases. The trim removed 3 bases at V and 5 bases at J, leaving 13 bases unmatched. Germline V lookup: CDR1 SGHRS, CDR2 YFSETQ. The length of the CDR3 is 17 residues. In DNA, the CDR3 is TGCGCCAGCAGCTCTCTGGCTAGCGGGAGCGTCCGGGAGACCCAGTACTTC. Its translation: CASSSLASGSVRETQYF.

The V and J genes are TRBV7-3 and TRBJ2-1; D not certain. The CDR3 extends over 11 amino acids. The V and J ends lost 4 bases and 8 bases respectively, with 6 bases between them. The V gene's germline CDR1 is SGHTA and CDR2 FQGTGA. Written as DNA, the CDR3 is TGTGCCAGCAGCTCTAGTGATGAGCAGTTCTTC. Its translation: CASSSSDEQFF.

CDR3 loop: CAWSVASGSSYEQYF. In DNA, the CDR3 is TGTGCCTGGAGTGTCGCTAGCGGGAGCTCCTACGAGCAGTACTTC. The chain employs TRBV30 and TRBJ2-7; TRBD2 matches 10 bases. The V gene end was trimmed by 0 bases and the J gene end by 0 bases; junction bases not matched to a gene: 2. The CDR3 length is 15 residues. The germline CDR1 and CDR2 sequences are GTSNPN and SVGIG (reference sequence).